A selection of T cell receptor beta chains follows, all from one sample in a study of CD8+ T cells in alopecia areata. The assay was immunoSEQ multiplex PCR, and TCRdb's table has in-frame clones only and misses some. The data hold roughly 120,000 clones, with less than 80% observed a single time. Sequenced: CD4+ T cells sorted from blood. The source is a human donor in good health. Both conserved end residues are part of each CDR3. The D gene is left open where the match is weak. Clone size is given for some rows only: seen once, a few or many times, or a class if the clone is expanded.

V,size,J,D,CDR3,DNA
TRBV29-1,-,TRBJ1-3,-,CSAAVLRSGNTIYF,TGCAGCGCCGCGGTTCTGCGCTCTGGAAACACCATATATTTT
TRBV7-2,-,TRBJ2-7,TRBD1,CASSRTGVEQYF,TGTGCCAGCAGCCGCACAGGGGTCGAGCAGTACTTC
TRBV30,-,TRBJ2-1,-,CAWRAHNEQFF,TGTGCCTGGCGTGCTCACAATGAGCAGTTCTTC
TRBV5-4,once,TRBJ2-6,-,CASSLKGSGANVLTF,TGTGCCAGCAGCTTGAAGGGCTCTGGGGCCAACGTCCTGACTTTC
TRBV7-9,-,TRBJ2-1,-,CASSSGGYEQFF,TGTGCCAGCAGTTCTGGCGGCTATGAGCAGTTCTTC
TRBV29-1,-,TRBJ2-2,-,CSVEEGAGELFF,TGCAGCGTTGAAGAGGGGGCCGGGGAGCTGTTTTTT
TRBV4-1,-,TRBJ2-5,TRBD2,CASSQDPLRLASQETQYF,TGCGCCAGCAGCCAAGATCCCCTGAGACTAGCGAGCCAAGAGACCCAGTACTTC
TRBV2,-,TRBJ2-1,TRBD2,CASKGLAGGSYNEQFF,TGTGCCAGCAAGGGGCTAGCGGGGGGCTCCTACAATGAGCAGTTCTTC
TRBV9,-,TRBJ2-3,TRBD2,CASSWASGGEGDTQYF,TGTGCCAGCAGCTGGGCTAGCGGGGGCGAGGGAGATACGCAGTATTTT
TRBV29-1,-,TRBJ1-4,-,CSVGHKTQEKLFF,TGCAGCGTTGGACACAAAACTCAGGAAAAACTGTTTTTT
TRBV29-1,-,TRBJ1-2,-,CSGEDRANYGYTF,TGCAGCGGGGAGGACAGAGCTAACTATGGCTACACCTTC
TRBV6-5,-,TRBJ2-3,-,CASSSSTDTQYF,TGTGCCAGCAGTTCGTCGACAGATACGCAGTATTTT
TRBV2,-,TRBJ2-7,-,CASIYPLGYEQYF,TGTGCCAGCATCTACCCCCTGGGCTACGAGCAGTACTTC
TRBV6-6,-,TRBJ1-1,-,CASSQAMNTEAFF,TGTGCCAGCAGTCAGGCAATGAACACTGAAGCTTTCTTT
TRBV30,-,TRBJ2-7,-,CAWNTGTGEQYF,TGTGCCTGGAACACAGGGACGGGAGAGCAGTACTTC
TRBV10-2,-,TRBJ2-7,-,CASSDQGTPSYEQYF,TGCGCCAGCAGTGACCAGGGGACACCCTCCTACGAGCAGTACTTC
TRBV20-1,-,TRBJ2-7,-,CSANQGLEQYF,TGCAGTGCTAATCAGGGGCTAGAGCAGTACTTC
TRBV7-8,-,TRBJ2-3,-,CASSSNRDTDTQYF,TGTGCCAGCAGCTCTAACAGGGACACAGATACGCAGTATTTT
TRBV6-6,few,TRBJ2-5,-,CASSANLETQYF,TGTGCCAGCAGTGCCAATTTAGAGACCCAGTACTTC
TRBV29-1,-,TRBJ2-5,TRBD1,CSVERDRTRGSETQYF,TGCAGCGTTGAGCGGGACAGGACACGGGGTAGTGAGACCCAGTACTTC
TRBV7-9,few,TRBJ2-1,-,CASSLVGGSYNEQFF,TGTGCCAGCAGCTTAGTCGGGGGCTCCTACAATGAGCAGTTCTTC
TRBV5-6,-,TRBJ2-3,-,CASTPDRGSTDTQYF,TGTGCCAGCACCCCTGACCGGGGGAGCACAGATACGCAGTATTTT
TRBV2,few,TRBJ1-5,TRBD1,CASSVFDRGLDQPQHF,TGTGCCAGCAGTGTATTCGACAGGGGGCTGGACCAGCCCCAGCATTTT
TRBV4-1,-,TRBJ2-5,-,CASSPGGPQITQYF,TGCGCCAGCAGCCCCGGGGGGCCTCAAATTACCCAGTACTTC
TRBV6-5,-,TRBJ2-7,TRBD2,CASSTSGGSYEQYF,TGTGCCAGCAGTACTAGCGGGGGGTCCTACGAGCAGTACTTC
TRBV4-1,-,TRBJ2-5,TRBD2,CASSLKALAGPQETQYF,TGCGCCAGCAGCCTCAAAGCGCTAGCGGGGCCTCAAGAGACCCAGTACTTC
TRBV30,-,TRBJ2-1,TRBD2,CAWSGTSGGSSYNEQFF,TGTGCCTGGAGCGGGACTAGCGGGGGGAGCTCCTACAATGAGCAGTTCTTC
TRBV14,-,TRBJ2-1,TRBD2,CASSHRLAGLNNEQFF,TGTGCCAGCAGCCATCGACTAGCGGGGTTGAACAATGAGCAGTTCTTC
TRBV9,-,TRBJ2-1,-,CASSVGDYNEQFF,TGTGCCAGCAGCGTAGGGGACTACAATGAGCAGTTCTTC
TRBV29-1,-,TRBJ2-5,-,CSVRSGKETQYF,TGCAGCGTTAGGTCAGGGAAAGAGACCCAGTACTTC
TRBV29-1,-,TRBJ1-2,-,CSAEGTDYGYTF,TGCAGCGCCGAAGGGACGGACTATGGCTACACCTTC
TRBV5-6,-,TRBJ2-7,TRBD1,CASSKTGTGYREEQYF,TGTGCCAGCAGCAAAACCGGGACAGGGTATCGTGAGGAGCAGTACTTC
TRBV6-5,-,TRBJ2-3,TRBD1,CASRDRMQNTDTQYF,TGTGCCAGCAGGGACAGGATGCAGAACACAGATACGCAGTATTTT
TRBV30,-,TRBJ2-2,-,CARGYTGELFF,TGTGCCCGAGGATACACCGGGGAGCTGTTTTTT
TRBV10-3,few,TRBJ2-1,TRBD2,CAISDRLAGRSYNEQFF,TGTGCCATCAGTGACCGACTAGCGGGGAGGTCCTACAATGAGCAGTTCTTC
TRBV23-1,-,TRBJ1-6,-,CASSQSRGADSPLHF,TGCGCCAGCAGTCAATCGCGGGGGGCGGATTCACCCCTCCACTTT
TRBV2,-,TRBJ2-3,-,CASSPEGGTDTQYF,TGTGCCAGCAGTCCCGAGGGCGGCACAGATACGCAGTATTTT
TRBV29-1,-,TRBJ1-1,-,CSVESESTEAFF,TGCAGCGTTGAATCGGAGAGTACTGAAGCTTTCTTT
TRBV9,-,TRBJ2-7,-,CASSVGPGSRTSYEQYF,TGTGCCAGCAGCGTAGGACCGGGGTCTCGGACTTCCTACGAGCAGTACTTC
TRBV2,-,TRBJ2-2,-,CASSEASNTGELFF,TGTGCCAGCAGTGAAGCCAGTAACACCGGGGAGCTGTTTTTT
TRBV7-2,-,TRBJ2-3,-,CASSLGPGPPDTQYF,TGTGCCAGCAGCTTAGGACCCGGTCCCCCAGATACGCAGTATTTT
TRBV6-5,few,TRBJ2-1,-,CASSSVGANNEQFF,TGTGCCAGCAGTTCGGTGGGGGCGAACAATGAGCAGTTCTTC
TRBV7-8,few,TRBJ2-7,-,CASSLCEDCEQYF,TGTGCCAGCAGCCTTTGTGAGGACTGCGAGCAGTACTTC
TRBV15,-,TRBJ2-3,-,CATSGVLTDTQYF,TGTGCCACCAGCGGGGTGCTCACAGATACGCAGTATTTT
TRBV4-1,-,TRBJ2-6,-,CASSQVGAPSGANVLTF,TGCGCCAGCAGCCAAGTCGGGGCACCTTCTGGGGCCAACGTCCTGACTTTC
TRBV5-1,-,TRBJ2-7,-,CASSWGSYEQYF,TGCGCCAGCAGCTGGGGATCCTACGAGCAGTACTTC
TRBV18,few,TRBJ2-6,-,CASSPSGANVLTF,TGTGCCAGCTCACCTTCCGGGGCCAACGTCCTGACTTTC
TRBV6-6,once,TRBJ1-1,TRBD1,CASSTPDRAMNTEAFF,TGTGCCAGCAGTACCCCGGACAGGGCCATGAACACTGAAGCTTTCTTT
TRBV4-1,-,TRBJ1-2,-,CASSQEGQGYGYTF,TGCGCCAGCAGCCAAGAAGGCCAGGGGTATGGCTACACCTTC
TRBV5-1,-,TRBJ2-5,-,CASSSGAAGETQYF,TGCGCCAGCAGCTCGGGAGCAGCAGGGGAGACCCAGTACTTC
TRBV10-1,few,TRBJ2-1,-,CASSRFNEQFF,TGCGCCAGCAGCAGGTTCAATGAGCAGTTCTTC
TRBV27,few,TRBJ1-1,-,CASRARGGARTEAFF,TGTGCCAGCCGAGCGCGGGGTGGGGCTCGCACTGAAGCTTTCTTT